Described below is a single TCR beta chain sequence and its context. The CDR3 is made up of 14 amino acids. V was clipped by 5 bases and J by 7 bases; unmatched bases: 10. CDR1 is LNHDA, CDR2 SQIVND, per germline (reference sequence). Genomic DNA was employed as the template in profiling TCR beta VDJ and CDR3. From the reads, TCRdb called clonotypes with MiXCR, one entry per CDR3 protein. Of some 140,000 distinct CDR3 sequences detected, about 50% appear once; the ten largest clones hold less than 15%. The data are from a study of CD8+CD57+ T cells in acquired aplastic anemia. CD8+CD57+ cell expansion had been shown by flow cytometry in patients chosen for sequencing. There were no patients without severe acquired aplastic anemia.

The chain couples TRBV19 to TRBJ1-2, with 7 bases that match TRBD1. The sequenced sample was sorted CD4+, CD8+, or CD8+CD57+ T cells (not recorded which) from PBMCs. This receptor was taken from a human donor with aplastic anemia. CDR3 DNA sequence: TGTGCCAGTAGTGCAAAGCAGGGGGTCGGTGGCTACACCTTC. Its protein product is CASSAKQGVGGYTF. Supplemented by reference TRBV19 and TRBJ1-2, the full variable domain reads DGGITQSPKYLFRKEGQNVTLSCEQNLNHDAMYWYRQDPGQGLRLIYYSQIVNDFQKGDIAEGYSVSREKKESFPLTVTSAQKNPTAFYLCASSAKQGVGGYTFGSGTRLTVV.